These 31 T cell receptor beta chains were all obtained from the same sample, sequenced in a study of blood T cells in healthy people across ages. Sample-barcoded 5' priming and a J-beta primer mix drove a second PCR of 7 to 11 cycles. TCRdb used MiXCR to reprocess the 5' RACE reads, holding one entry per CDR3 protein. The table records 550,000 to 700,000 distinct CDR3 sequences, 27% of them present only once. Sequenced: blood. Every receptor here comes from a woman in her 70s in good health.

This clonotype has only a few counts. V gene TRBV11-3 combines with J gene TRBJ2-3; a possible D gene is TRBD2 (5 bases). Trimming took 4 bases from V and 4 from J, leaving 9 bases between them. CDR1 and CDR2 from the germline V gene are SGHNT and YENEEA. The CDR3 loop spans 13 amino acids. Written as DNA, the CDR3 is TGTGCCAGCAGCTCCGGGAACCCAGATACGCAGTATTTT. This encodes CASSSGNPDTQYF.

This clonotype was recorded a few times. The chain has TRBV7-9 and TRBJ1-1; tentatively, D is TRBD1 (5 bases). V dropped 5 bases and J dropped 1 base, with 11 bases sitting between them. This CDR3 is 14 amino acids long. Germline V gene sequence: CDR1 SEHNR, CDR2 FQNEAQ (reference sequence). The CDR3 bases are TGTGCCAGCAGCCGTATAACAGGGAACACTGAAGCTTTCTTT. Amino acid sequence: CASSRITGNTEAFF.

The chain is built from TRBV3-1 and TRBJ1-3; D gene uncertain. V lost 4 bases and J 3 bases, leaving 13 bases between the germline ends. This CDR3 contains 15 residues. CDR1 and CDR2 from the germline V gene are LGHDT and YNNKEL (reference sequence). The CDR3: CASSLHSGVGNTIYF. The CDR3 nucleotides are TGTGCCAGCAGCCTCCATAGCGGGGTTGGAAACACCATATATTTT.

The rearrangement links TRBV27 to TRBJ1-3, with D unresolved. Trimming left V 2 bases short and J 3 bases short, with 5 bases between. The V gene's germline CDR1 is MNHEY and CDR2 SMNVEV (reference sequence). This CDR3 has 13 residues. As DNA, the CDR3 is TGTGCCAGCAGTTTAAAGGATGGAAACACCATATATTTT. It is translated as CASSLKDGNTIYF.

The chain combines TRBV4-3 with TRBJ2-3; TRBD1 is a possible D gene (6 bases). Trimming removed 0 bases from V and 6 bases from J, with 13 bases in between. This CDR3 contains 15 residues. From germline, CDR1 is LGHNA and CDR2 YSLEER. The chain's CDR3 is CASSQDGQGSDTQYF. The CDR3 nucleotides read TGCGCCAGCAGCCAAGACGGCCAGGGGTCCGATACGCAGTATTTT.

This chain uses TRBV4-1 with TRBJ2-3, with D possibly being TRBD2 (6 bases). Deletions cut 2 bases from V and 5 bases from J, with 11 bases between. CDR3 length: 14 residues. CDR1 MGHRA and CDR2 YSYEKL come from the germline V gene. CDR3 sequence (DNA): TGCGCCAGCAGCCAACAGGCGGGGTTAGATACGCAGTATTTT. This codes for CASSQQAGLDTQYF.

The CDR3 coding sequence is TGTGCCAGCAGCTTACTACCAGGGCCGTACGAGCAGTACTTC. This codes for CASSLLPGPYEQYF. The V and J genes are TRBV7-3 and TRBJ2-5; a weak D match, TRBD1 (5 bases). The DNA end favors TRBJ2-7, so the J call may be wrong. CDR3 length equals 14 residues. The germline CDR1 and CDR2 sequences are SGHTA and FQGTGA.

The table lists this clonotype with many counts. The chain uses TRBV29-1 and TRBJ1-2; D unclear. The germline gives CDR1 SQVTM, CDR2 ANQGSEA. The CDR3 is 11 residues long. Trimming shortened V by 1 base and J by 6 bases, and 6 bases separated the two germline ends. CDR3: CSVEAGDGYTF. For the CDR3, the DNA is TGCAGCGTTGAAGCCGGGGATGGCTACACCTTC.

This clonotype has more than one count but fewer than ten. The junction departs from the called germline gene at one end, perhaps through a read error. V and J are TRBV7-8 and TRBJ2-3; the match to TRBD1 covers 12 bases. Germline loops: CDR1 SGHVS, CDR2 FQNEAQ. This CDR3 region has 12 residues. CDR3 in amino acids: CASSLGGTGGIF. The CDR3 DNA follows: TGTGCCAGCAGCCTGGGCGGGACAGGGGGCATTTTT.

The CDR3 DNA is TGTGCCAGCAGTTACTCGAGGCAGGGAAAGAACACCGGGGAGCTGTTTTTT. Translating it yields CASSYSRQGKNTGELFF. The V and J genes are TRBV6-5 and TRBJ2-2, with D possibly TRBD1 on 5 matching bases. Germline V lookup: CDR1 MNHEY, CDR2 SVGAGI. This CDR3 has 17 residues. Trimming took 0 bases from V and 1 from J, leaving 12 bases between them.

The J gene is TRBJ1-2, the V gene TRBV5-1, with TRBD1 identical over 10 bases. This CDR3 is 14 amino acids long. V trimming: 5 bases; J trimming: 8 bases; junction bases outside the gene matches: 9. From germline, CDR1 is SGHRS and CDR2 YFSETQ. The CDR3 loop is CASSPLAGQGGYTF. The CDR3 region has the DNA TGCGCCAGCAGTCCACTGGCGGGACAGGGGGGCTACACCTTC.

This clonotype occurred a few times. The V call is TRBV7-2, the J call TRBJ2-7; no clear D gene. The CDR3 has 16 amino acids. Germline CDR1 is SGHTA and CDR2 is FQGNSA. Trimming took off 5 bases at V and 5 bases at J, with 22 bases between the two ends. The chain's CDR3 is CASSPSRAQTINEQYF. As DNA, the CDR3 is TGTGCCAGCAGCCCCTCCCGGGCCCAGACCATAAACGAGCAGTACTTC.

The rearrangement uses TRBV7-9 and TRBJ1-2, with 8 bases fitting TRBD1. The germline V gene has CDR1 SEHNR and CDR2 FQNEAQ (reference sequence). The CDR3 length is 17 residues. V trimming: 3 bases; J trimming: 3 bases; junction bases outside the gene matches: 12. Here the CDR3 DNA reads TGTGCCAGCAGCTTCGGGACAGGCGGATTAATACACTATGGCTACACCTTC. Protein: CASSFGTGGLIHYGYTF.

The J gene is TRBJ2-2, the V gene TRBV7-3, with TRBD2 matching over 8 bases. The CDR3 consists of 15 residues. Germline V lookup: CDR1 SGHTA, CDR2 FQGTGA. With V trimmed by 5 bases and J by 0 bases, 2 bases remained unmatched. As DNA, the CDR3 is TGTGCCAGCAGCAGCGGGGGCCCGAACACCGGGGAGCTGTTTTTT. This encodes CASSSGGPNTGELFF.

This clonotype was recorded many times. The rearrangement joins TRBV6-2 or TRBV6-3 to TRBJ2-4; no definite D call. The V end lost 5 bases, the J end lost 0 bases, and 14 bases lay between the germline ends. This CDR3 spans 16 amino acids. Germline V gene data show CDR1 as MNHEY and CDR2 as SVGEGT. CDR3 nucleotide sequence: TGTGCCAGCAGTACGCCTCGGGTACTAGCCAAAAACATTCAGTACTTC. Encoded protein: CASSTPRVLAKNIQYF.

This rearrangement joins TRBV6-6 to TRBJ1-6, with unresolved D. Germline CDR1 and CDR2: MNHNY and SVGAGI (reference sequence). This CDR3 is built from 13 residues. V lost 0 bases to trimming and J lost 11 bases, with 8 bases between them. CDR3 protein: CASSYSISPPLHF. As DNA, the CDR3 is TGTGCCAGCAGTTACTCGATTTCCCCACCCCTCCACTTT.

This clonotype has just a few counts. The J gene is TRBJ2-1, the V gene TRBV20-1, with 8 bases identical to TRBD2. This CDR3 is 16 amino acids long. Germline CDR1 and CDR2: DFQATT and SNEGSKA (reference sequence). The J segment lost 4 bases and the V segment lost 0 bases, leaving 8 bases of the junction unmatched. The DNA of the CDR3 is TGCAGTGCTAGAGATATGCGGGGGGCCTTATACAATGAGCAGTTCTTC. Protein sequence: CSARDMRGALYNEQFF.

This chain joins TRBV5-1 and TRBJ2-2; D is ambiguous. Trimming removed 0 bases at V and 5 bases at J, with 5 bases between. The CDR3 is 13 residues long. Germline CDR1 and CDR2: SGHRS and YFSETQ. Written as DNA, the CDR3 is TGCGCCAGCAGCTTGGAAGCTACCGGGGAGCTGTTTTTT. Its protein is CASSLEATGELFF. The variable domain in full, with the rest retrieved from reference TRBV5-1 and TRBJ2-2, is KAGVTQTPRYLIKTRGQQVTLSCSPISGHRSVSWYQQTPGQGLQFLFEYFSETQRNKGNFPGRFSGRQFSNSRSEMNVSTLELGDSALYLCASSLEATGELFFGEGSRLTVL.

The chain recombines TRBV6-5 with TRBJ2-5, with 10 bases matching TRBD1. With the DNA end fitting TRBJ2-7 better, the J assignment may be wrong. Germline CDR1 reads MNHEY; CDR2 reads SVGAGI. This CDR3 region has 15 residues. This CDR3 reads CASSYRDRGRYEQYF. CDR3 DNA sequence: TGTGCCAGCAGTTACCGGGACAGGGGTCGGTACGAGCAGTACTTC.

V gene TRBV18 combines with J gene TRBJ1-1; TRBD1 agrees at 7 bases. V was clipped by 3 bases and J by 1 base; unmatched bases: 8. The CDR3 covers 16 residues. Germline-derived CDR1 and CDR2 are KGHSH and LQKENI. DNA of the CDR3: TGTGCCAGCTCACCCATGACAGGGCAGGGGAACACTGAAGCTTTCTTT. Translation: CASSPMTGQGNTEAFF.

This chain connects TRBV7-2 to TRBJ2-5; 10 positions agree with TRBD2. The CDR3 runs 14 residues. CDR1 is SGHTA, CDR2 FQGNSA, per germline. J lost 5 bases, V lost 5 bases, and 5 bases had no gene match. The CDR3 region is CASSPGLAMETQYF. The CDR3 region has the DNA TGTGCCAGCAGCCCGGGACTAGCGATGGAGACCCAGTACTTC.

This clonotype was detected a few times. The chain carries TRBV5-1 and TRBJ2-1; a weak D match, TRBD2 (5 bases). The germline V gene has CDR1 SGHRS and CDR2 YFSETQ. V gave up 2 bases and J gave up 6 bases, with 12 bases separating them. The CDR3 is 14 residues long. The CDR3 loop is CASSFYSSRNEQFF. The CDR3 nucleotides read TGCGCCAGCAGCTTCTATTCTAGCCGCAATGAGCAGTTCTTC.

The gene calls are TRBV5-1 and TRBJ2-5; D may be TRBD2 (6 bases). V lost 7 bases and J lost 2, with 9 bases in between. This CDR3 has 12 amino acids. Looked up from germline, CDR1 is SGHRS and CDR2 is YFSETQ. The CDR3 here is CASGDLQETQYF. The CDR3 bases are TGCGCCAGCGGGGACTTGCAAGAGACCCAGTACTTC.

The chain joins TRBV29-1 to TRBJ1-3; D is uncertain. The CDR3 is made up of 13 amino acids. V gave up 0 bases and J gave up 3 bases, with 6 bases separating them. CDR1 is SQVTM, CDR2 ANQGSEA, per germline. CDR3 protein: CSVEETVGNTIYF. Written as DNA, the CDR3 is TGCAGCGTTGAAGAGACGGTTGGAAACACCATATATTTT.

V is TRBV11-2 and J is TRBJ1-6; D is possibly TRBD1 (5 bases). The germline gives CDR1 SGHAT, CDR2 FQNNGV. The length of the CDR3 is 16 residues. Trimming cost V 2 bases and J 9 bases, with 17 bases left between them. DNA of the CDR3: TGTGCCAGCAGCTTATTATGGGGGAGCCATGGTTCACCCCTCCACTTT. It encodes CASSLLWGSHGSPLHF.

V and J are TRBV9 and TRBJ2-5, with D perhaps matching TRBD1 (5 bases). Gene TRBJ2-1 matches the end of the DNA better, so the J call may be wrong. The CDR3 spans 14 residues. Germline V gene sequence: CDR1 SGDLS, CDR2 YYNGEE. The CDR3 loop is CASSVSDSHNEQFF. The DNA of the CDR3 is TGTGCCAGCAGCGTATCCGACAGCCACAATGAGCAGTTCTTC.

This clonotype was picked up many times. CDR3 bases: TGTGCCAGCAGCCAACCTCGGACAGGGGATTATGGCTACACCTTC. Translated: CASSQPRTGDYGYTF. V and J are TRBV13 and TRBJ1-2; 9 bases agree with TRBD1. Per germline, CDR1 PRHDT and CDR2 FYEKMQ (reference sequence). V lost 5 bases, J lost 5 bases, and 9 bases stayed unmatched. The CDR3 extends over 15 amino acids. Full variable domain (remainder filled in from reference TRBV13 and TRBJ1-2): AAGVIQSPRHLIKEKRETATLKCYPIPRHDTVYWYQQGPGQDPQFLISFYEKMQSDKGSIPDRFSAQQFSDYHSELNMSSLELGDSALYFCASSQPRTGDYGYTFGSGTRLTVV.

This clonotype has just a few counts. The chain employs TRBV6-5 and TRBJ1-1, with D possibly being TRBD1 (6 bases). In germline, CDR1 is MNHEY, CDR2 SVGAGI. The CDR3 length is 12 residues. With 8 bases removed from V and 11 bases from J, the gap between germline ends came to 18 bases. CDR3 in amino acids: CASGGLPFSAFF. As DNA, the CDR3 is TGTGCCAGCGGGGGCCTCCCGTTTTCCGCTTTCTTT.

This clonotype has a single count. The chain uses TRBV20-1 and TRBJ2-5; 9 nucleotides line up with TRBD2. There are 14 residues in the CDR3. Germline V CDR1 and CDR2: DFQATT, SNEGSKA (reference sequence). V was pared by 6 bases and J by 6 bases, with 11 bases of the junction left unmatched. The CDR3 spells CSAFAVAGAKTQYF. CDR3 nucleotides: TGCAGTGCCTTTGCGGTAGCGGGGGCAAAGACCCAGTACTTC.

The chain recombines TRBV20-1 with TRBJ2-7; D may match TRBD1 or TRBD2 (5 bases each). This CDR3 comprises 12 residues. V lost 3 bases and J 5 bases, leaving 11 bases between the germline ends. The germline gives CDR1 DFQATT, CDR2 SNEGSKA (reference sequence). The CDR3 spells CSARAGTHEQYF. In DNA form, the CDR3 reads TGCAGTGCTAGGGCCGGGACCCACGAGCAGTACTTC.

J is TRBJ2-7 and V is TRBV10-3; TRBD2 matches at 8 bases. This CDR3 is built from 13 residues. Germline CDR1 and CDR2: ENHRY and SYGVKD. The V gene end was trimmed by 4 bases and the J gene end by 6 bases; junction bases not matched to a gene: 5. The CDR3 nucleotides are TGTGCCATCAGTGCTGGGACTAGTGGCGAGCAGTACTTC. Translating gives CAISAGTSGEQYF.